The rows below give T cell receptor beta chains drawn from one sample of a study of cytomegalovirus exposure and HLA in healthy donors. This table comes from immunoSEQ multiplex PCR, and its TCRdb copy is limited to in-frame clones, with some not included. The table has fewer than 250,000 clones, roughly 79% seen once. The material sequenced was PBMCs. These TCRs come from a male donor in good health and CMV-seronegative. The conserved cysteine and the conserved F or W are not part of the CDR3 here.

V,CDR3
TRBV6-5,ASSSLAGTYEQY
TRBV11-1,ASSPRQDYPQETQY
TRBV5-4,ASSSHRPGATNEKLF
TRBV30,AGSGTGGVTEAF
TRBV7-2,ASSLGLGRSNYGYT
TRBV18,ASSGTGRDQPQH
TRBV25-1,ASTKGGGYSYEQY
TRBV29-1,SVRQGVTSPLH
TRBV6-1,ASRGTGGQGYEQY
TRBV28,ASSSGGNRAVVAF
TRBV9,ASRGNNSPLH
TRBV5-6,ASSWDRSTDTQY
TRBV14,ASSQGGGGAENEQF
TRBV28,ASSLYGRVYEQY
TRBV5-6,ASRAGTGSSYEQY
TRBV28,ATLAGTGGTGAGANVLT
TRBV9,ASSVVPGNTGELF
TRBV10-3,AIRPRDSSVSPLH
TRBV15,ATSRDRKGGETQY
TRBV28,ASSLLGGAFPDTQY
TRBV4-3,ASSQDIRDSKETQY
TRBV6-4,ASSALAGGKEDTQY
TRBV5-1,ASSWSGVGEKLF
TRBV29-1,SVRTSGSPDSYNEQF
TRBV29-1,SVEIGPGQPQH
TRBV19,ASTKAGGAYNEQF
TRBV27,ASNKRSTAIYEQY
TRBV28,ASSLLDRDLNEQF
TRBV11-3,ASSSLAGPYNEQF
TRBV6-1,ASSIGGQREKLF
TRBV9,ASSARGTSGSSYNEQF
TRBV4-3,ASSPLAGGLYEQY
TRBV2,ASSDSRGYSYEQY
TRBV10-2,ASIRWDTIVDEQF
TRBV7-9,ASSPQETQY
TRBV7-3,ASSSFPGTRNEQY
TRBV6-6,ASSYTPGTSNEQF
TRBV19,ASSSQSGSGEDTQY
TRBV27,ASSLSAGYNEQF
TRBV7-3,ASSPTREGEQY
TRBV4-2,ASSPLPGEQY
TRBV6-1,ASRYDRDSEAF
TRBV11-3,ASSASRLASYNEQF
TRBV7-3,ASSRDRGGSYGYT
TRBV4-2,ASSQGREAKNIQY
TRBV11-3,ASSLSYRVTGELF
TRBV28,ASCRDSHFETQY
TRBV11-2,ASSLPDEQY
TRBV30,AWSGGQPQETQY
TRBV19,ASSILQGSYEQY
TRBV11-2,ASSLQYSNQPQH
TRBV5-4,ASSVPDGQGPTGQY
TRBV18,ASSPSSNQPQH
TRBV2,ASSGVTGKLF
TRBV28,ASSFWGGVTDTQY
TRBV11-2,ASSTGTSGTFSSYEQY
TRBV27,ASSRGLVGYEQY
TRBV9,ASSPPPSVYNEQF
TRBV11-2,ASRETGDYGYT